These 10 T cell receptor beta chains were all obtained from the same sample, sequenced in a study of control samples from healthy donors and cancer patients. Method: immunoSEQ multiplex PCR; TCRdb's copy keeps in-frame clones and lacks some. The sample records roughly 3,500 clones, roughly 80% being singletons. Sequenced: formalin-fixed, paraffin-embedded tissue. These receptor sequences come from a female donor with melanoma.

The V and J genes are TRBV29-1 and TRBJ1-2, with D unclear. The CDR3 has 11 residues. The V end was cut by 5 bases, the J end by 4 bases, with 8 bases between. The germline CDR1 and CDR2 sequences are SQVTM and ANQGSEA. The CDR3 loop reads CSVTETYGYTF. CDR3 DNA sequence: TGCAGCGTTACGGAGACCTATGGCTACACCTTC. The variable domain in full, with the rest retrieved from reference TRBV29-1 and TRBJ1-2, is SAVISQKPSRDICQRGTSLTIQCQVDSQVTMMFWYRQQPGQSLTLIATANQGSEATYESGFVIDKFPISRPNLTFSTLTVSNMSPEDSSIYLCSVTETYGYTFGSGTRLTVV.

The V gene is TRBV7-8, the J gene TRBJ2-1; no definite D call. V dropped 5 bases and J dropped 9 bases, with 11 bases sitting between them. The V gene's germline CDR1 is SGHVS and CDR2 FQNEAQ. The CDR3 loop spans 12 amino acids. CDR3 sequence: CASSAFSSEQFF. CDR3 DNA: TGTGCCAGCAGCGCCTTTAGCAGTGAGCAGTTCTTC. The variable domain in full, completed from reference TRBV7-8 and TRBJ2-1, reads GAGVSQSPRYKVAKRGQDVALRCDPISGHVSLFWYQQALGQGPEFLTYFQNEAQLDKSGLPSDRFFAERPEGSVSTLKIQRTQQEDSAVYLCASSAFSSEQFFGPGTRLTVL.

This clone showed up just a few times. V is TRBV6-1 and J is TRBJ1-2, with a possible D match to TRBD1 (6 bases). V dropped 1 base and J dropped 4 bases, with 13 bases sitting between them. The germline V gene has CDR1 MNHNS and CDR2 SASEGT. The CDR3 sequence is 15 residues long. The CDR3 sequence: CASSEGSRGGYGYTF. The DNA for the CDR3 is TGTGCCAGCAGTGAAGGGTCGAGAGGGGGCTATGGCTACACCTTC.

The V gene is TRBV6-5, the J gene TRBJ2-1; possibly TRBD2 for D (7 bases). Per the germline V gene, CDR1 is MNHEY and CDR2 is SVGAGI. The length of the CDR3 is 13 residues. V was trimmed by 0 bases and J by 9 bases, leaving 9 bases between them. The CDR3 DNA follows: TGTGCCAGCAGTTACTCCGGGGGGCGTGAGCAGTTCTTC. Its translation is CASSYSGGREQFF.

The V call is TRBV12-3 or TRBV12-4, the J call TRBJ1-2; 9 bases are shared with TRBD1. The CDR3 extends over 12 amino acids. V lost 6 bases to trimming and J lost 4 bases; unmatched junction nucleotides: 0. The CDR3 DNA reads TGTGCCAGCAGGACAGGGGGCTATGGCTACACCTTC. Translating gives CASRTGGYGYTF.

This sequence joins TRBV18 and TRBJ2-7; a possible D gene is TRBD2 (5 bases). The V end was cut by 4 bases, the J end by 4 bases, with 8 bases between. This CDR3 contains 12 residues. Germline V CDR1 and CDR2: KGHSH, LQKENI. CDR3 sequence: CASSRLAYEQYF. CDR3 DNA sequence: TGTGCCAGCTCACGGCTAGCATACGAGCAGTACTTC.

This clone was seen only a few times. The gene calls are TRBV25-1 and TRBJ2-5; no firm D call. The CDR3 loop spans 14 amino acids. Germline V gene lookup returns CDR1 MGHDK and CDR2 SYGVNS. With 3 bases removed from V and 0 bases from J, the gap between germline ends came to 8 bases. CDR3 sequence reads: CASSEIGYQETQYF. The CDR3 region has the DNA TGTGCCAGCAGTGAGATAGGGTACCAAGAGACCCAGTACTTC.

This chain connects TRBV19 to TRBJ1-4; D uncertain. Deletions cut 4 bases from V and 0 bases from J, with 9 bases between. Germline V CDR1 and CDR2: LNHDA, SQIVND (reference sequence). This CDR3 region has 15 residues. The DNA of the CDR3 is TGTGCCAGTAGTAGGACGGCCCCAACTAATGAAAAACTGTTTTTT. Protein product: CASSRTAPTNEKLFF.

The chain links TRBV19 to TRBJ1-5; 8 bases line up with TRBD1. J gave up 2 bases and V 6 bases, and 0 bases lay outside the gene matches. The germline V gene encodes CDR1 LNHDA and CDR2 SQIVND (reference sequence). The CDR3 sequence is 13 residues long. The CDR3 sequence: CASRGQGNQPQHF. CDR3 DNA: TGTGCCAGTAGGGGACAGGGCAATCAGCCCCAGCATTTT.

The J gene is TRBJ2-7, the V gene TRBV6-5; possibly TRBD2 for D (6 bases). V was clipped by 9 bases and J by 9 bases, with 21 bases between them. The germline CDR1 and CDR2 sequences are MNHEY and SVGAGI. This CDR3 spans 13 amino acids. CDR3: CASNRDSGRGQYF. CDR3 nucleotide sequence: TGTGCCAGTAACCGGGACTCCGGGCGGGGGCAGTACTTC.